A selection of T cell receptor beta chains follows, all from one sample in a study of shared clonotypes between healthy human individuals. Sequencing used immunoSEQ multiplex PCR; TCRdb keeps in-frame clones, though not all of them. This sample has about 2 million clones; roughly 95% occur once, and the top ten carry approximately 1%. Sequencing used naive CD8+ T cells sorted from blood. These receptors were taken from a young man in good health. Each CDR3 is given with its conserved first and last residue. D genes are given only for firm matches. Part of the rows lack a size; the others show once, few, many or a class for expanded clones.

>TRBJ2-3|TRBV6-6|-|once
TGTGCCAGCAGTTACACCTCTAGCACAGATACGCAGTATTTT
CASSYTSSTDTQYF
>TRBJ2-2|TRBV9|TRBD1|-
TGTGCCAGCAGTGATACAGGGGGCAACACCGGGGAGCTGTTTTTT
CASSDTGGNTGELFF
>TRBJ1-1|TRBV21-1|-|-
TGTGCCAGCCCTAAGGACCGGGACAGGGGACGAACTTTCTTT
CASPKDRDRGRTFF
>TRBJ1-1|TRBV6-4|-|-
TGTGCCAGCAGTGACCCTGTTCAGGGCGAAGCTTTCTTT
CASSDPVQGEAFF
>TRBJ2-5|TRBV15|-|-
TGTGCCACCAGCAGAGAAGGGGAGACGGAGACCCAGTACTTC
CATSREGETETQYF
>TRBJ2-3|TRBV19|TRBD1|-
TGTGCCAGTAGTGGATTCTCGACAGGGGAGAGGACAGATACGCAGTATTTT
CASSGFSTGERTDTQYF
>TRBJ2-7|TRBV15|-|-
TGTGCCACCAGCGGAACCCGTGATAGCCTTTCTGACGAGCAGTACTTC
CATSGTRDSLSDEQYF
>TRBJ1-2|TRBV5-6|-|-
TGTGCCAGCCGGGCCGGTAACTATGGCTACACCTTC
CASRAGNYGYTF
>TRBJ2-5|TRBV7-2|TRBD2|once
TGTGCCAGCAGCCCGGAAGGACTAGCGGGAGGAGAGACCCAGTACTTC
CASSPEGLAGGETQYF
>TRBJ2-5|TRBV25-1|-|-
TGTGCCAGCAGTGATGGAGACTGGGAGACCCAGTACTTC
CASSDGDWETQYF
>TRBJ2-5|TRBV10-2|-|once
TGCGCCAGCAGTGATCACCCGACCCAGGGGACCCAGTACTTC
CASSDHPTQGTQYF